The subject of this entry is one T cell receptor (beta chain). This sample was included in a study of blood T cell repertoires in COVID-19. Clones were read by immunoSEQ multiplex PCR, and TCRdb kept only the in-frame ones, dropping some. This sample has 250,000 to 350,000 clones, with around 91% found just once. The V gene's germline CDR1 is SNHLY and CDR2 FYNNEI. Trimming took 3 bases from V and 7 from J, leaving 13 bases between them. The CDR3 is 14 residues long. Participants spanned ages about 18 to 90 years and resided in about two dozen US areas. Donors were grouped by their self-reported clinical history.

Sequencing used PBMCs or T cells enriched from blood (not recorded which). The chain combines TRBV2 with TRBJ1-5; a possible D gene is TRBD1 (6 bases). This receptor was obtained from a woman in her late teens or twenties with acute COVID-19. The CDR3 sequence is CASSDVQGSQPQHF. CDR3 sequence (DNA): TGTGCCAGCAGTGATGTACAGGGTAGCCAGCCCCAGCATTTT.